This is a list of T cell receptor beta chains from one sample in a study of post-analysis software for immune sequencing data. TCRdb itself ran the PCR reads through MiXCR, one entry per CDR3 protein. This table has about half a million distinct CDR3 sequences, around 40% appearing once. Input material: blood. The receptors come from a girl aged 5-17 years with multiple sclerosis. The CDR3 runs from the conserved cysteine through the conserved F or W. Fields, in order: CDR3 protein, CDR3 DNA, clone size, D gene, J gene, V gene. D genes are given only for firm matches. Clone sizes are given selectively: once, few, many, or a class where the clone is expanded.

cdr3_aa: CATSGSQETQFF
cdr3_nt: TGTGCCACCAGTGGCAGCCAAGAGACCCAGTTCTTC
clone_size: NA
d_call: NA
j_call: TRBJ2-1
v_call: TRBV15

cdr3_aa: CASSRPSGSRETQYF
cdr3_nt: TGTGCCAGCAGCCGCCCTAGCGGGAGCAGGGAGACCCAGTACTTC
clone_size: NA
d_call: TRBD2
j_call: TRBJ2-5
v_call: TRBV7-8

cdr3_aa: CSARGNEQYF
cdr3_nt: TGCAGTGCGCGGGGCAACGAGCAGTACTTC
clone_size: NA
d_call: NA
j_call: TRBJ2-7
v_call: TRBV20-1

cdr3_aa: CASSLSTAYNEQFF
cdr3_nt: TGTGCCAGCAGTTTATCCACAGCCTACAATGAGCAGTTCTTC
clone_size: few
d_call: NA
j_call: TRBJ2-1
v_call: TRBV12-3/TRBV12-4

cdr3_aa: CSARDPLAGGPGNEQYF
cdr3_nt: TGCAGTGCTAGAGATCCGCTAGCGGGAGGGCCGGGAAATGAGCAGTACTTC
clone_size: NA
d_call: TRBD2
j_call: TRBJ2-5
v_call: TRBV20-1

cdr3_aa: CATSDPRQKGGLKRNEQFF
cdr3_nt: TGTGCCACCAGTGATCCCCGACAGAAAGGGGGACTCAAACGCAATGAGCAGTTCTTC
clone_size: few
d_call: NA
j_call: TRBJ2-1
v_call: TRBV24-1

cdr3_aa: CSVGARVSTDTQYF
cdr3_nt: TGCAGCGTTGGGGCCAGGGTGAGCACAGATACGCAGTATTTT
clone_size: NA
d_call: NA
j_call: TRBJ2-3
v_call: TRBV29-1

cdr3_aa: CASRPRTGGVHEQFF
cdr3_nt: TGTGCCAGCAGACCAAGGACAGGGGGCGTTCATGAGCAGTTCTTC
clone_size: few
d_call: TRBD1
j_call: TRBJ2-1
v_call: TRBV7-2

cdr3_aa: CATSRDERSSYNEQFF
cdr3_nt: TGTGCCACCAGCAGAGACGAAAGGAGCTCCTACAATGAGCAGTTCTTC
clone_size: few
d_call: NA
j_call: TRBJ2-1
v_call: TRBV15

cdr3_aa: CASSLKQTYNEQFF
cdr3_nt: TGCGCCAGCAGTCTGAAGCAGACCTACAATGAGCAGTTCTTC
clone_size: NA
d_call: NA
j_call: TRBJ2-1
v_call: TRBV5-1

cdr3_aa: CASSFTAGGTYEQYF
cdr3_nt: TGCGCCAGCAGCTTTACAGCGGGAGGTACCTACGAGCAGTACTTC
clone_size: NA
d_call: TRBD2
j_call: TRBJ2-7
v_call: TRBV5-1

cdr3_aa: CASSLFGRPGDTQYF
cdr3_nt: TGTGCCAGCAGTTTATTTGGCAGGCCGGGAGATACGCAGTATTTT
clone_size: NA
d_call: NA
j_call: TRBJ2-3
v_call: TRBV27

cdr3_aa: CASSQDPGARIYQPQHF
cdr3_nt: TGCGCCAGCAGCCAAGATCCCGGGGCCAGGATCTATCAGCCCCAGCATTTT
clone_size: NA
d_call: NA
j_call: TRBJ1-5
v_call: TRBV4-1

cdr3_aa: CASGVRDSFYQETQYF
cdr3_nt: TGTGCCAGCGGCGTCCGGGACAGCTTTTACCAAGAGACCCAGTACTTC
clone_size: NA
d_call: TRBD1
j_call: TRBJ2-5
v_call: TRBV7-2

cdr3_aa: CASSSRRSNQPQHF
cdr3_nt: TGTGCCAGCAGTAGTAGACGGAGCAATCAGCCCCAGCATTTT
clone_size: few
d_call: NA
j_call: TRBJ1-5
v_call: TRBV12-3/TRBV12-4

cdr3_aa: CASSLARSTDTQYF
cdr3_nt: TGTGCCAGCAGCTTGGCAAGAAGCACAGATACGCAGTATTTT
clone_size: NA
d_call: NA
j_call: TRBJ2-3
v_call: TRBV7-9

cdr3_aa: CSAPPGQSFFRDHEQYF
cdr3_nt: TGCAGCGCCCCTCCGGGACAGAGCTTTTTTCGGGACCACGAGCAGTACTTC
clone_size: NA
d_call: TRBD1
j_call: TRBJ2-7
v_call: TRBV29-1

cdr3_aa: CASSSNPRRFPVTYEQYF
cdr3_nt: TGTGCCAGCAGCTCTAACCCGAGACGCTTCCCGGTCACCTACGAGCAGTACTTC
clone_size: few
d_call: NA
j_call: TRBJ2-7
v_call: TRBV7-8

cdr3_aa: CASTLDYRGSSTDTQYF
cdr3_nt: TGCGCCAGCACCCTGGACTATAGGGGCTCTAGCACAGATACGCAGTATTTT
clone_size: NA
d_call: NA
j_call: TRBJ2-3
v_call: TRBV5-1

cdr3_aa: CASSLTSTGNEQFF
cdr3_nt: TGTGCCAGCAGCTTAACGTCGACAGGCAATGAGCAGTTCTTC
clone_size: few
d_call: NA
j_call: TRBJ2-1
v_call: TRBV7-3

cdr3_aa: CATSRGLQETQYF
cdr3_nt: TGTGCCACCAGCAGGGGACTCCAAGAGACCCAGTACTTC
clone_size: NA
d_call: NA
j_call: TRBJ2-5
v_call: TRBV15

cdr3_aa: CSAVLRGNYEQYF
cdr3_nt: TGCAGTGCTGTCTTACGAGGCAATTACGAGCAGTACTTC
clone_size: NA
d_call: NA
j_call: TRBJ2-7
v_call: TRBV20-1